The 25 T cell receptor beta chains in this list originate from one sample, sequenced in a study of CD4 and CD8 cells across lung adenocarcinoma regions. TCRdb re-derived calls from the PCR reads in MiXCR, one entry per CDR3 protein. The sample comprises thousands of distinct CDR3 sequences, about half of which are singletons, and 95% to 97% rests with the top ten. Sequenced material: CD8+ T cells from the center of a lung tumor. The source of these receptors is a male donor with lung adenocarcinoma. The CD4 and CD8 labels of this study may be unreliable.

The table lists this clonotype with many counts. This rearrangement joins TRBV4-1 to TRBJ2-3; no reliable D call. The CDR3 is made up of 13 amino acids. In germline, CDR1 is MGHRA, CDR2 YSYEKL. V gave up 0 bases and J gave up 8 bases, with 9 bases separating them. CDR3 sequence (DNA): TGCGCCAGCAGCCAAGAAGCCCCAGGTACGCAGTATTTT. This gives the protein CASSQEAPGTQYF.

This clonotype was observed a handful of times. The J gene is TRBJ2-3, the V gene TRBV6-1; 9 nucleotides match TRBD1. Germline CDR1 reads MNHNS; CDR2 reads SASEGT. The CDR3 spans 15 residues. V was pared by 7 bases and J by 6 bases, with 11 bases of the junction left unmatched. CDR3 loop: CASKAQGARLDTQYF. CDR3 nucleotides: TGTGCCAGCAAGGCACAGGGGGCTCGGTTGGATACGCAGTATTTT.

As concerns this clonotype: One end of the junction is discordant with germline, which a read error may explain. The CDR3 sequence is CASSYSSLGQVKTEAFF. The DNA of the CDR3 is TGTGCCAGCAGTTACTCGAGCCTGGGACAGGTGAAGACTGAAGCTTTCTTT. The chain links TRBV6-5 to TRBJ1-1, with 8 positions matching TRBD1. Per the germline V gene, CDR1 is MNHEY and CDR2 is SVGAGI. The CDR3 spans 17 residues.

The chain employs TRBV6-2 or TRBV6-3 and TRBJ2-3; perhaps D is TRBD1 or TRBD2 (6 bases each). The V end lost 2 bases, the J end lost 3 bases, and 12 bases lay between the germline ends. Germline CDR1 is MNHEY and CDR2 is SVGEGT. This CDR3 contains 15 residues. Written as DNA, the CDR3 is TGTGCCAGCAGTTACGGGGGGCGCAGGACAGATACGCAGTATTTT. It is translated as CASSYGGRRTDTQYF.

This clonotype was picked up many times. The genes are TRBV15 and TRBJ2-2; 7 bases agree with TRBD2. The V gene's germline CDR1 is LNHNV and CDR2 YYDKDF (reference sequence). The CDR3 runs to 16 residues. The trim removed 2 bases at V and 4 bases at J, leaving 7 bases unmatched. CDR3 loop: CATSRSDWGGTGELFF. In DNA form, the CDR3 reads TGTGCCACCAGCAGATCGGATTGGGGGGGCACCGGGGAGCTGTTTTTT.

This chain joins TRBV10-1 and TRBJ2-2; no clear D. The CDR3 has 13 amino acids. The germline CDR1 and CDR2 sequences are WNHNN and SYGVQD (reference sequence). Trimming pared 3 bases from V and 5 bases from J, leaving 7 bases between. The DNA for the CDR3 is TGCGCCAGCAGTGATTCTCTGACCGGGGAGCTGTTTTTT. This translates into CASSDSLTGELFF.

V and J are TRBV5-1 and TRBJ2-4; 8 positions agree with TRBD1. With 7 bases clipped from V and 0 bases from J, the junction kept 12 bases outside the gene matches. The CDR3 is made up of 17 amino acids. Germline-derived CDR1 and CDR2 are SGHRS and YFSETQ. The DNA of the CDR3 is TGCGCCAGCCGCCCGACGACAGGGGAGAAAGCCAAAAACATTCAGTACTTC. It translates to CASRPTTGEKAKNIQYF.

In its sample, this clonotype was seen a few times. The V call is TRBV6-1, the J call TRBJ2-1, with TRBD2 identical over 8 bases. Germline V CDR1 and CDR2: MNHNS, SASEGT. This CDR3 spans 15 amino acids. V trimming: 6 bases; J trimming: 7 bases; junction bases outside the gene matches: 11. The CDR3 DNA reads TGTGCCAGCAGGGTGAGCGGGAGTGGGCTGAATGAGCAGTTCTTC. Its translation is CASRVSGSGLNEQFF.

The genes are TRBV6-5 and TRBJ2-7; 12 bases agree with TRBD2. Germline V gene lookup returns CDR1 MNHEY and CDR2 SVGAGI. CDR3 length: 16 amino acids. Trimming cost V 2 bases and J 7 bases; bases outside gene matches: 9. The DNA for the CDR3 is TGTGCCAGCAGTTACCGCACTAGCGGGAGGCCGGGGGAGCAGTACTTC. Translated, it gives CASSYRTSGRPGEQYF.

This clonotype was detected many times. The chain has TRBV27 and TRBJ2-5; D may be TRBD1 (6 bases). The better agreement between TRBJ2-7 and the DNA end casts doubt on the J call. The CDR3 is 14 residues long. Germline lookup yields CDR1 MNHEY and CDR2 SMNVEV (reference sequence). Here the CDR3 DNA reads TGTGCCAGCAGTTTTGGTAGGGGGTACTACGAGCAGTACTTC. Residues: CASSFGRGYYEQYF.

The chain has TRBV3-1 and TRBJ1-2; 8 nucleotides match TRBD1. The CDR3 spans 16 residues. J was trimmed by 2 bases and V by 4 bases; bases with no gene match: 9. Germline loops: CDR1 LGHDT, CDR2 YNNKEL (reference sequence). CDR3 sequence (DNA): TGTGCCAGCAGCCGTGCGGACAGGGAAGCGAACTATGGCTACACCTTC. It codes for CASSRADREANYGYTF.

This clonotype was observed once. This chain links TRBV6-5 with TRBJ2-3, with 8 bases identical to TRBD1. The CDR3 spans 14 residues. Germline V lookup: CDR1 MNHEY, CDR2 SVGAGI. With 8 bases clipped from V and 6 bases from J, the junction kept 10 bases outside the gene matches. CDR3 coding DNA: TGTGCCAGCCGACAGGGGCGGGAAGGGGATACGCAGTATTTT. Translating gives CASRQGREGDTQYF.

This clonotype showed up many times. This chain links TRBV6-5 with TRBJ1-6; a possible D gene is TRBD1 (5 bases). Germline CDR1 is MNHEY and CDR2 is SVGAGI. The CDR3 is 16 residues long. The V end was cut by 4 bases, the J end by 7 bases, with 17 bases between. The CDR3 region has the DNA TGTGCCAGCAGTTCTATATCCGACAGCCCAAATTCACCCCTCCACTTT. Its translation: CASSSISDSPNSPLHF.

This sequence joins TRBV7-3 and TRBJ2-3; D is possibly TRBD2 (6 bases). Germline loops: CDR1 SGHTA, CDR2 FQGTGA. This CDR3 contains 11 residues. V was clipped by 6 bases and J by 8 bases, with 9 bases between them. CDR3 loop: CASSPGGTQYF. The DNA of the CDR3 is TGTGCCAGCAGTCCCGGGGGTACGCAGTATTTT. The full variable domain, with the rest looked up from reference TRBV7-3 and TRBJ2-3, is GAGVSQTPSNKVTEKGKYVELRCDPISGHTALYWYRQSLGQGPEFLIYFQGTGAADDSGLPNDRFFAVRPEGSVSTLKIQRTERGDSAVYLCASSPGGTQYFGPGTRLTVL.

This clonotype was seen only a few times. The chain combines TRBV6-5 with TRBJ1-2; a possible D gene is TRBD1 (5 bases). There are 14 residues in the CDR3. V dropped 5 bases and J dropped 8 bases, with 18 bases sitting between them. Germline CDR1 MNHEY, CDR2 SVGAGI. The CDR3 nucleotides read TGTGCCAGCAGTCCACGCCGGGGGGAGGCAGGCTACACCTTC. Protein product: CASSPRRGEAGYTF.

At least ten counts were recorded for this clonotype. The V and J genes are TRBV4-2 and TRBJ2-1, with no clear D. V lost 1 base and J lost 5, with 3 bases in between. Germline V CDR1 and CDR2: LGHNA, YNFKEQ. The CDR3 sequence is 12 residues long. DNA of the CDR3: TGTGCCAGCAGCCAAGGCAACAATGAGCAGTTCTTC. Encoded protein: CASSQGNNEQFF.

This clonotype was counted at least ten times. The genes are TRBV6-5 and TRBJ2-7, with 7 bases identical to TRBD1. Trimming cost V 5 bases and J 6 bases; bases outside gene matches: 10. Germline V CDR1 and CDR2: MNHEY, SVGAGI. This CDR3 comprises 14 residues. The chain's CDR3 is CASSRFRQGIEQYF. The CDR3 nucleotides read TGTGCCAGCAGTCGTTTCCGACAGGGCATCGAGCAGTACTTC.

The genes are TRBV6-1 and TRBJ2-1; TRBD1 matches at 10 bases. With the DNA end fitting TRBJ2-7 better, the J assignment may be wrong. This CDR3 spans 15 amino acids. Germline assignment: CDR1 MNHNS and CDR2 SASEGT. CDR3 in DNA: TGTGCCAGCAGTGAACCGGGACAGGGGTCGTACGAGCAGTACTTC. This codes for CASSEPGQGSYEQYF.

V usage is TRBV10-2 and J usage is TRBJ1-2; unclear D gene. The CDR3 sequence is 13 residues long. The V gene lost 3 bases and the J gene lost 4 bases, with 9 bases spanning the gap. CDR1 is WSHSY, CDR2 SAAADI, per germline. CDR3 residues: CASSDGQVYGYTF. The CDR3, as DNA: TGCGCCAGCAGTGATGGGCAGGTCTATGGCTACACCTTC.

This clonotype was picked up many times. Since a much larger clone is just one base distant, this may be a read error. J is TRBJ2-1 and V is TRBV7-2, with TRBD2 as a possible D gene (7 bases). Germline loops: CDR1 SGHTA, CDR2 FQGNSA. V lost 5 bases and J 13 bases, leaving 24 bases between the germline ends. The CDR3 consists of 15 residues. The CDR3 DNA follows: TGTGCCAGCAGCCGACCGAGGGGGGGGGAAGAGACCCAGTTCTTC. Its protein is CASSRPRGGEETQFF.

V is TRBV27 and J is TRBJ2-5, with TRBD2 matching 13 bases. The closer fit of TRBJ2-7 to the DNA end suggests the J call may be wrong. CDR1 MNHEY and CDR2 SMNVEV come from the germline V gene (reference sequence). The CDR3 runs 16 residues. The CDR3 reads CASSSPLAGGVYEQYF. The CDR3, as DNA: TGTGCCAGCAGTTCCCCACTAGCGGGAGGGGTCTACGAGCAGTACTTC.

Written as DNA, the CDR3 is TGTGCCATCAGTGACCTGAATAGCGGTCAAGAGACCCAGTACTTC. This sequence encodes CAISDLNSGQETQYF. The chain is built from TRBV10-3 and TRBJ2-5, with a tentative D call TRBD2 (6 bases). CDR3 length: 15 amino acids. Germline assignment: CDR1 ENHRY and CDR2 SYGVKD. Trimming stripped 3 bases from V and 2 bases from J, with 13 bases between.

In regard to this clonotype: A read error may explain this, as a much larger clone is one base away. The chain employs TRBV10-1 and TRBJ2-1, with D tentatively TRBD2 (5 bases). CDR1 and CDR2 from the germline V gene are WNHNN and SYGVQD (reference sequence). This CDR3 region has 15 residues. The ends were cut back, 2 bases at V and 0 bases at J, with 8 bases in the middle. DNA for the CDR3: TGCGCCAGCAGTGAGAGGGAGAGCTCCTACAATGAGCAGTTCTTC. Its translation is CASSERESSYNEQFF.

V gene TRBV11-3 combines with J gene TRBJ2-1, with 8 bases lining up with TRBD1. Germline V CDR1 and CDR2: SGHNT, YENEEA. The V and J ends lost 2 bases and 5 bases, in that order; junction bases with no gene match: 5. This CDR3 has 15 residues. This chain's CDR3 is CASSLRTGYHNEQFF. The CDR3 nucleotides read TGTGCCAGCAGCTTAAGGACAGGGTACCACAATGAGCAGTTCTTC.

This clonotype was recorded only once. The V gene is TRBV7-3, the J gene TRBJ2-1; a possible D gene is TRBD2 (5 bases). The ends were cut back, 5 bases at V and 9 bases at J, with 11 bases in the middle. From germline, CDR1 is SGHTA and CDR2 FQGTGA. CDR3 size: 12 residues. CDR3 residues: CASSRPGSEQFF. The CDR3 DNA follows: TGTGCCAGCAGCCGCCCGGGATCTGAGCAGTTCTTC.